This TCR beta chain was profiled in a study of blood T cells in healthy people across ages. Germline CDR1 is SEHNR and CDR2 is FQNEAQ (reference sequence). With V trimmed by 5 bases and J by 11 bases, 15 bases remained unmatched. CDR3 length: 15 residues. Sample-barcoded 5' priming and a J-beta primer mix drove a second PCR of about 7 to 11 cycles. Using its own MiXCR run on the 5' RACE reads, TCRdb lists one record per CDR3 protein. Altogether approximately 1.5 million distinct CDR3 sequences are present, approximately 42% being singletons, with the ten largest covering under 5%. The clonotype originates from a woman aged 18-30 years in good health. Sequencing used blood. The chain has TRBV7-9 and TRBJ2-5, with 9 bases fitting TRBD1. The chain's CDR3 is CASSQGTGSLQEQYF. CDR3 nucleotides: TGTGCCAGCAGCCAGGGGACAGGGAGTCTACAGGAGCAGTACTTC.